The clone carrying this TCR beta chain was observed many times. Its cognate antigen is unknown. The record originates from a study of T-cell reconstitution after alpha-beta-depleted transplantation in children. Study outcomes and limitations: One year after transplant, T-cell counts and diversity came mostly from newly produced T cells.

For TCRbeta, the library was prepared with unique molecular identifiers. TCRdb processed the PCR reads anew with MiXCR; each CDR3 protein has one entry. This sample has fewer than 550,000 distinct CDR3 sequences; 8% to 11% occur once, and the top ten carry roughly 2%. The clonotype originates from a child younger than 10 with inherited bone marrow failure, due to receive a stem cell transplant. Sample: PBMCs, taken before TCRalphabeta/CD19-depleted stem cell transplant.

CDR3 sequence: CASSPQQNNYGYTF. In DNA, the CDR3 is TGCGCCAGCAGCCCGCAACAGAATAACTATGGCTACACCTTC. The rearrangement links TRBV4-3 to TRBJ1-2; D remains unclear. Per germline, CDR1 LGHNA and CDR2 YSLEER. V lost 4 bases to trimming and J lost 1 base, with 10 bases between them. This CDR3 has 14 amino acids.